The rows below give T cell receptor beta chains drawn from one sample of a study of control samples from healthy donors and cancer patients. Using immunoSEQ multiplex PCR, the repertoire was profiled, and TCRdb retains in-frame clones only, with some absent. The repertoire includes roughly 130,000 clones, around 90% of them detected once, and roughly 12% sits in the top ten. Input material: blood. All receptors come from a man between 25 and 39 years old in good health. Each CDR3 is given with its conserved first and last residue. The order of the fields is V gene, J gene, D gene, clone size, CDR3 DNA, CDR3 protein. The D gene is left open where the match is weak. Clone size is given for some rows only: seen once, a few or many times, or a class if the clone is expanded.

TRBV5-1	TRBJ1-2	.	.	TGCGCCAGCAGCCCCAGACAGGCCACCCCCTATGGCTACACCTTC	CASSPRQATPYGYTF
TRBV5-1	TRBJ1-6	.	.	TGCGCCAGCAGCTTGGGCTCGGGTGAAACCCTCCACTTT	CASSLGSGETLHF
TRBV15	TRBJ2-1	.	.	TGTGCCACCAGCGGGAGCGGGCCATACAATGAGCAGTTCTTC	CATSGSGPYNEQFF
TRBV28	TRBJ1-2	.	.	TGTGCCAGCGGCTTCACCGGAGGCTATGGCTACACCTTC	CASGFTGGYGYTF
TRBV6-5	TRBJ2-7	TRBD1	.	TGTGCCAGCTCCTTCAGGGGGCCCTACGAGCAGTACTTC	CASSFRGPYEQYF
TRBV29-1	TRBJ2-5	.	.	TGCAGCGTTTTGATAACCACAGGTCTCTCAGAGACCCAGTACTTC	CSVLITTGLSETQYF
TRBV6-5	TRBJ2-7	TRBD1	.	TGTGCCAGCAGTCGTACCGGGACAGGGAACTACGAGCAGTACTTC	CASSRTGTGNYEQYF
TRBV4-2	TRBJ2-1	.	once	TGTGCCAGCAGCCAAGAAAATCAGCCCTACAATGAGCAGTTCTTC	CASSQENQPYNEQFF
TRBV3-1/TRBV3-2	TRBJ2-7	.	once	TGTGCCAGCAGCCCCGGGGGGCCCGAGCAGTACTTC	CASSPGGPEQYF
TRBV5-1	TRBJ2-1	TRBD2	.	TGCGCCAGCAGCTTGGCCCTAGGACTAGCGGGATACAATGAGCAGTTCTTC	CASSLALGLAGYNEQFF
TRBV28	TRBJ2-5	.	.	TGTGCCAGCAGTGGGACGGATGAAGAGACCCAGTACTTC	CASSGTDEETQYF
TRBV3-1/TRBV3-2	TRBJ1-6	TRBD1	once	TGTGCCAGCAGCCAAGCCGTGTGGGACAGGACATCTTCTCCCCTCCACTTT	CASSQAVWDRTSSPLHF
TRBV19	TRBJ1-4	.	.	TGTGCCAGTAGTATTAACAGGGCTGAGAATGAAAAACTGTTTTTT	CASSINRAENEKLFF